The 7 T cell receptor beta chains below were found in one sample sequenced in a study of T cells in localized non-small cell lung cancer. Sequencing was performed with immunoSEQ multiplex PCR; in TCRdb, only in-frame clones are kept and a portion is missing. The top ten clones hold 2.5% to 3% of a sample with roughly 25,000 clones, roughly 90% of them seen once. Here the sequenced sample was peripheral blood, taken before any cancer treatment. The receptors shown here come from a woman aged 40 to 75 with stage I lung adenocarcinoma.

The CDR3 reads CASSIGAARRETQYF. In DNA form, the CDR3 reads TGTGCCAGTAGTATAGGTGCAGCCAGGCGGGAGACCCAGTACTTC. This chain joins TRBV19 and TRBJ2-5; D gene uncertain. CDR1 LNHDA and CDR2 SQIVND come from the germline V gene (reference sequence). V lost 1 base, J lost 5 bases, and 14 bases lay in between. This CDR3 contains 15 residues.

The chain has TRBV5-1 and TRBJ2-4; TRBD2 aligns across 9 bases. Germline V gives CDR1 SGHRS, CDR2 YFSETQ. V gave up 5 bases and J gave up 7 bases; unmatched junction bases: 10. The CDR3 sequence is 15 residues long. The CDR3 nucleotides read TGCGCCAGCAGTCTTGGGACTAGCAATAGGAACATTCAGTACTTC. It specifies CASSLGTSNRNIQYF. Full variable domain (outside the CDR3, taken from reference TRBV5-1 and TRBJ2-4): KAGVTQTPRYLIKTRGQQVTLSCSPISGHRSVSWYQQTPGQGLQFLFEYFSETQRNKGNFPGRFSGRQFSNSRSEMNVSTLELGDSALYLCASSLGTSNRNIQYFGAGTRLSVL.

This rearrangement joins TRBV6-1 to TRBJ2-7; possibly TRBD2 for D (5 bases). V dropped 7 bases and J dropped 2 bases, with 15 bases sitting between them. Per the germline V gene, CDR1 is MNHNS and CDR2 is SASEGT. There are 14 residues in the CDR3. CDR3 DNA sequence: TGTGCCAGCAACCTGGGAGCGGTGACCTACGAGCAGTACTTC. This sequence encodes CASNLGAVTYEQYF.

The CDR3 sequence is CASNSPSYGYTF. The CDR3 DNA is TGTGCCAGCAACAGCCCTTCCTATGGCTACACCTTC. V and J are TRBV19 and TRBJ1-2, with unresolved D. The CDR3 contains 12 residues. From germline, CDR1 is LNHDA and CDR2 SQIVND (reference sequence). The V gene lost 9 bases and the J gene lost 4 bases, with 12 bases spanning the gap.

CDR3 amino acids: CASSLGGQETQYF. CDR3 nucleotides: TGTGCCAGCAGCTTAGGAGGTCAAGAGACCCAGTACTTC. The chain is built from TRBV7-3 and TRBJ2-5, with D tentatively TRBD2 (5 bases). Germline CDR1 is SGHTA and CDR2 is FQGTGA. The V end lost 2 bases, the J end lost 2 bases, and 6 bases lay between the germline ends. The CDR3 is 13 amino acids. Based on the CDR3 plus reference TRBV7-3 and TRBJ2-5, the full variable domain is GAGVSQTPSNKVTEKGKYVELRCDPISGHTALYWYRQSLGQGPEFLIYFQGTGAADDSGLPNDRFFAVRPEGSVSTLKIQRTERGDSAVYLCASSLGGQETQYFGPGTRLLVL.

The chain combines TRBV15 with TRBJ1-4, with 8 bases identical to TRBD1. The CDR3 is 16 amino acids. V dropped 0 bases and J dropped 8; count of bases not matched to a gene: 8. Per the germline V gene, CDR1 is LNHNV and CDR2 is YYDKDF (reference sequence). The chain's CDR3 is CATSRDMRQGREKLFF. CDR3 DNA sequence: TGTGCCACCAGCAGAGATATGAGACAGGGGAGGGAAAAACTGTTTTTT. The full variable domain, completed using reference TRBV15 and TRBJ1-4, is DAMVIQNPRYQVTQFGKPVTLSCSQTLNHNVMYWYQQKSSQAPKLLFHYYDKDFNNEADTPDNFQSRRPNTSFCFLDIRSPGLGDTAMYLCATSRDMRQGREKLFFGSGTQLSVL.

The chain carries TRBV4-1 and TRBJ2-1; D is unclear. V lost 0 bases and J lost 0, with 6 bases in between. The V gene's germline CDR1 is MGHRA and CDR2 YSYEKL. The CDR3 has 15 residues. The CDR3 DNA follows: TGCGCCAGCAGCCAAGAACCTAGCTCCTACAATGAGCAGTTCTTC. Its translation is CASSQEPSSYNEQFF.